Below are 21 T cell receptor beta chains sequenced from a single sample in a study of cytomegalovirus exposure and HLA in healthy donors. A multiplex PCR was run with 60 Vbeta primers and 13 Jbeta primers. The table came from immunoSEQ multiplex PCR; TCRdb's copy has only in-frame clones and leaves some out. The table records around 120,000 clones, over 60% of them present only once. Material: PBMCs. These receptors were obtained from a human donor in good health.

The rearrangement links TRBV19 to TRBJ2-5, with 16 bases lining up with TRBD2. J lost 4 bases, V lost 4 bases, and 3 bases had no gene match. This CDR3 region has 16 residues. Germline CDR1 reads LNHDA; CDR2 reads SQIVND (reference sequence). For the CDR3, the DNA is TGTGCCAGTAGTAAGGGACTAGCGGGAGGGCCAGAGACCCAGTACTTC. Translation gives CASSKGLAGGPETQYF. The full variable domain, rest sourced from reference TRBV19 and TRBJ2-5, is DGGITQSPKYLFRKEGQNVTLSCEQNLNHDAMYWYRQDPGQGLRLIYYSQIVNDFQKGDIAEGYSVSREKKESFPLTVTSAQKNPTAFYLCASSKGLAGGPETQYFGPGTRLLVL.

This chain uses TRBV27 with TRBJ2-1; 7 bases are a match to TRBD2. CDR3 size: 14 residues. J gave up 7 bases and V 7 bases, and 10 bases lay outside the gene matches. Germline CDR1 reads MNHEY; CDR2 reads SMNVEV (reference sequence). For the CDR3, the DNA is TGTGCCAGCACCCGTTCCGCGGGAGCAAATGAGCAGTTCTTC. Amino acid sequence: CASTRSAGANEQFF.

This chain uses TRBV28 with TRBJ2-7; D may be TRBD1 (6 bases). CDR1 MDHEN and CDR2 SYDVKM come from the germline V gene. V gave up 7 bases and J gave up 4 bases, with 8 bases separating them. The length of the CDR3 is 11 residues. CDR3 sequence reads: CASTTGYEQYF. DNA for the CDR3: TGTGCCAGCACCACAGGGTACGAGCAGTACTTC.

This clone was detected a few times. The chain couples TRBV9 to TRBJ2-3, with a weak D call TRBD1 (5 bases). Between the trimmed V and J ends, which lost 0 bases and 6 bases, there was a span of 8 bases. This CDR3 spans 13 amino acids. CDR1 is SGDLS and CDR2 is YYNGEE in the germline V gene. CDR3 sequence: CASSVEGWDTQYF. The CDR3 DNA follows: TGTGCCAGCAGCGTAGAGGGGTGGGATACGCAGTATTTT.

V and J are TRBV14 and TRBJ1-4, with a possible D match to TRBD1 (6 bases). Trimming took off 4 bases at V and 7 bases at J, with 10 bases between the two ends. This CDR3 region has 13 residues. From germline, CDR1 is SGHDN and CDR2 FVKESK. The CDR3: CASSRGTREKLFF. The CDR3 region has the DNA TGTGCCAGCAGCCGGGGGACACGTGAAAAACTGTTTTTT.

This clone was recorded only once. The gene calls are TRBV6-5 and TRBJ2-3; 9 bases are a match to TRBD2. Germline V CDR1 and CDR2: MNHEY, SVGAGI. This CDR3 spans 13 amino acids. The V segment lost 8 bases and the J segment 7 bases; nucleotides outside the gene matches: 7. The CDR3 spells CASAASGMYTQYF. CDR3 nucleotides: TGTGCCAGCGCGGCTAGCGGGATGTATACGCAGTATTTT.

The V call is TRBV19, the J call TRBJ1-5, with a weak D call TRBD1 (5 bases). Germline V lookup: CDR1 LNHDA, CDR2 SQIVND (reference sequence). Trimming removed 5 bases at V and 4 bases at J, with 12 bases between. CDR3 length: 14 amino acids. CDR3: CASSGGGGNQPQHF. DNA of the CDR3: TGTGCCAGTAGTGGGGGGGGAGGAAATCAGCCCCAGCATTTT.

Only a few counts were recorded for this clone. The gene calls are TRBV29-1 and TRBJ2-3, with 7 bases that match TRBD1. Germline trimming cut 6 bases from V and 2 bases from J; bases unmatched to any gene: 11. There are 15 residues in the CDR3. The germline V gene has CDR1 SQVTM and CDR2 ANQGSEA. CDR3 amino acids: CSVKQTGTPTDTQYF. CDR3 coding DNA: TGCAGCGTCAAACAGACAGGGACCCCCACAGATACGCAGTATTTT.

A note on this clone: One end of the junction varies from germline; a read error may be responsible. This rearrangement joins TRBV7-9 to TRBJ1-5; D is possibly TRBD1 (5 bases). This CDR3 is 14 amino acids long. Germline lookup yields CDR1 SEHNR and CDR2 FQNEAQ (reference sequence). CDR3 sequence reads: CSSSLVGGNQPQHF. CDR3 DNA: TGTTCCAGCAGCTTAGTGGGGGGGAATCAGCCCCAGCATTTT.

The rearrangement joins TRBV27 to TRBJ1-5; 7 nucleotides line up with TRBD1. The CDR3 runs to 14 residues. V was pared by 6 bases and J by 3 bases, with 5 bases of the junction left unmatched. Germline lookup yields CDR1 MNHEY and CDR2 SMNVEV (reference sequence). CDR3 loop: CASSMTGPNQPQHF. DNA of the CDR3: TGTGCCAGCAGCATGACAGGGCCCAATCAGCCCCAGCATTTT.

V is TRBV7-2 and J is TRBJ1-1; a possible D gene is TRBD1 (5 bases). This CDR3 region has 14 residues. Germline V gene lookup returns CDR1 SGHTA and CDR2 FQGNSA. Trimming took 6 bases from V and 4 from J, leaving 15 bases between them. CDR3 in DNA: TGTGCCAGCAGACTAAATCACAGGTTCACTGAAGCTTTCTTT. It is translated as CASRLNHRFTEAFF.

This chain connects TRBV12-1 to TRBJ2-2; TRBD2 is taken as the D call from the table, unchecked against the DNA. TRBV12-1 is termed a pseudogene. CDR3 length: 14 amino acids. This CDR3 is CASSLLAGTGELFF. CDR3 bases: TGTGCCAGCAGCTTACTAGCGGGAACCGGGGAGCTGTTTTTT.

This chain links TRBV6-5 with TRBJ1-2, with D tentatively TRBD1 (6 bases). CDR1 MNHEY and CDR2 SVGAGI come from the germline V gene. The CDR3 runs to 16 residues. Trimming cost V 4 bases and J 4 bases, with 19 bases left between them. This CDR3 reads CASSSDRQVVSYGYTF. The CDR3 DNA reads as TGTGCCAGCAGTTCCGACCGACAGGTAGTAAGCTATGGCTACACCTTC.

This chain uses TRBV29-1 with TRBJ2-5; perhaps TRBD1 as D (5 bases). Judging by the DNA end, TRBJ2-7 fits better; the J call may be wrong. Germline CDR1 SQVTM, CDR2 ANQGSEA. This CDR3 has 13 residues. The CDR3 DNA sequence: TGCAGCGTTGAGGGCAGGGAAGGTAACGAGCAGTACTTC. Its protein is CSVEGREGNEQYF.

This chain links TRBV9 with TRBJ1-1; the D is unclear. CDR3 size: 13 residues. CDR1 and CDR2 (germline): SGDLS, YYNGEE. The V gene lost 0 bases and the J gene lost 3 bases, with 6 bases spanning the gap. The CDR3 DNA sequence: TGTGCCAGCAGCGTAGCGGTTTACACTGAAGCTTTCTTT. It encodes CASSVAVYTEAFF.

This chain connects TRBV6-5 to TRBJ2-1; 7 positions agree with TRBD2. Looked up from germline, CDR1 is MNHEY and CDR2 is SVGAGI. The CDR3 totals 14 residues. The V and J ends lost 7 bases and 9 bases, in that order; junction bases with no gene match: 12. In DNA form, the CDR3 reads TGTGCCAGCAAACGGGAGGTCCTTTGGGGTGAGCAGTTCTTC. It codes for CASKREVLWGEQFF.

The gene calls are TRBV7-2 and TRBJ1-3; no definite D call. Germline CDR1 reads SGHTA; CDR2 reads FQGNSA. The CDR3 extends over 14 amino acids. V shed 6 bases and J shed 0 bases, with 9 bases lying between them. CDR3 DNA: TGTGCCAGCAGTCTACAGATCTCTGGAAACACCATATATTTT. This gives the protein CASSLQISGNTIYF.

The chain couples TRBV29-1 to TRBJ2-2, with D perhaps matching TRBD1 (6 bases). V lost 3 bases and J 5 bases, leaving 16 bases between the germline ends. In germline, CDR1 is SQVTM, CDR2 ANQGSEA. The CDR3 sequence is 15 residues long. In DNA, the CDR3 is TGCAGCGTTGAGGGGGAACAGGGAAAGACCGGGGAGCTGTTTTTT. Its translation is CSVEGEQGKTGELFF.

The chain joins TRBV7-9 to TRBJ1-4; a possible D gene is TRBD1 (6 bases). Trimming stripped 1 base from V and 4 bases from J, with 19 bases between. In germline, CDR1 is SEHNR, CDR2 FQNEAQ (reference sequence). This CDR3 spans 18 amino acids. CDR3 bases: TGTGCCAGCAGCTTAGGAGGGGGGGCATACGGAATTAATGAAAAACTGTTTTTT. This gives the protein CASSLGGGAYGINEKLFF.

V gene TRBV2 combines with J gene TRBJ2-5; D call uncertain. The V end was cut by 2 bases, the J end by 2 bases, with 9 bases between. Per the germline V gene, CDR1 is SNHLY and CDR2 is FYNNEI. CDR3 length equals 14 residues. CDR3 loop: CASSEPGQQETQYF. DNA for the CDR3: TGTGCCAGCAGTGAACCAGGTCAGCAAGAGACCCAGTACTTC.

The chain is built from TRBV9 and TRBJ2-5; tentative D call: TRBD1 (5 bases). The last part of the DNA fits TRBJ2-7 better; the J call may be wrong. The CDR3 totals 14 residues. Germline CDR1 is SGDLS and CDR2 is YYNGEE. DNA of the CDR3: TGTGCCAGCAGCGTAGGGGGCAGCTCCTACGAGCAGTACTTC. It encodes CASSVGGSSYEQYF.